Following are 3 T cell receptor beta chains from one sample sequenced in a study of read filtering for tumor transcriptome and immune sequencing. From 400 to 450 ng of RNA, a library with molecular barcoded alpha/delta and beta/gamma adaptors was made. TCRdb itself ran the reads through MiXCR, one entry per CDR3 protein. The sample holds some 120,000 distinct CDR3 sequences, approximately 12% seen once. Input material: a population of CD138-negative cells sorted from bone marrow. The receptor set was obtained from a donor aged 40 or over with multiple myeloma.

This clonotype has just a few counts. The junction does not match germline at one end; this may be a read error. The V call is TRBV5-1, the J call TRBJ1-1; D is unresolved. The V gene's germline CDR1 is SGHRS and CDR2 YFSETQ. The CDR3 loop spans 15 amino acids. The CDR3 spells CASSGGGEGNTGAFF. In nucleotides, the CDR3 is TGCGCCAGCAGCGGAGGCGGTGAGGGAAACACTGGAGCTTTCTTT.

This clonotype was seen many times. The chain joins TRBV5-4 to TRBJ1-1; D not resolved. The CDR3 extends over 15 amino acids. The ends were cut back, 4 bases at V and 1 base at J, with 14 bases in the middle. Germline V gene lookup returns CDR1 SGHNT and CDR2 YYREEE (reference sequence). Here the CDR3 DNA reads TGTGCCAGCAGCAGTGGAGCGCAGCAGAACACTGAAGCTTTCTTT. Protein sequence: CASSSGAQQNTEAFF.

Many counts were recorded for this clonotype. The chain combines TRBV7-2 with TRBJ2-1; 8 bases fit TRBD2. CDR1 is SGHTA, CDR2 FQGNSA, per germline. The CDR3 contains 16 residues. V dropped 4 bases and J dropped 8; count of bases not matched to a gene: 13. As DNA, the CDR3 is TGTGCCAGCAGCTCCTCCCTAGGGCGGGGGGACGATGAGCAGTTCTTC. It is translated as CASSSSLGRGDDEQFF.